Following are 30 T cell receptor beta chains from one sample sequenced in a study of STAT3 mutations in large granular lymphocyte leukemia. General observations from the study: Every T-cell large granular lymphocyte leukemia patient had at least one immunodominant TCR beta clonotype.

Sequencing used immunoSEQ multiplex PCR; TCRdb keeps in-frame clones, though not all of them. The data hold approximately 45,000 clones, with about 81% observed a single time. These TCRs' antigens remain unknown. Input material: PBMCs. The receptor source for this set is a human donor with T large granular lymphocyte leukemia. Some clones in this sample may be carry-over from other donors' samples.

V usage is TRBV25-1 and J usage is TRBJ2-3; 9 positions agree with TRBD2. The trim removed 3 bases at V and 5 bases at J, leaving 12 bases unmatched. Germline V gene lookup returns CDR1 MGHDK and CDR2 SYGVNS. The CDR3 runs 17 residues. Written as DNA, the CDR3 is TGTGCCAGCAGTGACCCCACGCGGGGGGGCCCTCGAGATACGCAGTATTTT. Amino acid sequence: CASSDPTRGGPRDTQYF. Variable domain in full (rest from reference TRBV25-1 and TRBJ2-3): EADIYQTPRYLVIGTGKKITLECSQTMGHDKMYWYQQDPGMELHLIHYSYGVNSTEKGDLSSESTVSRIRTEHFPLTLESARPSHTSQYLCASSDPTRGGPRDTQYFGPGTRLTVL.

This clone was seen just once. The chain joins TRBV2 to TRBJ1-2, with 11 positions matching TRBD1. In germline, CDR1 is SNHLY, CDR2 FYNNEI. The CDR3 has 15 residues. Trimming at V came to 2 bases and at J to 4 bases, leaving 3 bases not matched to a gene. As DNA, the CDR3 is TGTGCCAGCAGTGAATTCGGGACAGGGGGCTATGGCTACACCTTC. Protein sequence: CASSEFGTGGYGYTF.

The gene calls are TRBV6-6 and TRBJ1-2; D is perhaps TRBD1 (5 bases). The CDR3 has 13 residues. Germline V lookup: CDR1 MNHNY, CDR2 SVGAGI (reference sequence). Trimming pared 4 bases from V and 8 bases from J, leaving 14 bases between. The CDR3 is CASSFSGKDGYTF. Here the CDR3 DNA reads TGTGCCAGCAGTTTCTCAGGGAAAGACGGCTACACCTTC.

This clone was detected only a few times. The rearrangement uses TRBV5-4 and TRBJ2-2; D gene uncertain. The CDR3 contains 15 residues. Trimming removed 0 bases at V and 5 bases at J, with 11 bases between. Germline V lookup: CDR1 SGHNT, CDR2 YYREEE (reference sequence). The chain's CDR3 is CASSLAAFQTGELFF. The CDR3 region has the DNA TGTGCCAGCAGCTTGGCAGCCTTCCAAACCGGGGAGCTGTTTTTT.

This chain connects TRBV2 to TRBJ1-6, with a possible D match to TRBD1 (6 bases). The V gene lost 7 bases and the J gene lost 9 bases, with 19 bases spanning the gap. CDR3 size: 15 residues. CDR1 is SNHLY, CDR2 FYNNEI, per germline. This chain's CDR3 is CASTETGLKGSPLHF. CDR3 DNA sequence: TGTGCCAGCACCGAAACAGGGTTGAAAGGTTCACCCCTCCACTTT.

The chain employs TRBV19 and TRBJ1-5; no clear D gene. There are 13 residues in the CDR3. Trimming pared 6 bases from V and 0 bases from J, leaving 6 bases between. From germline, CDR1 is LNHDA and CDR2 SQIVND (reference sequence). CDR3 amino acids: CASRPYSNQPQHF. The CDR3 DNA reads TGTGCCAGTAGACCGTATAGCAATCAGCCCCAGCATTTT.

This clone appeared a single time. The chain joins TRBV6-5 to TRBJ2-2; 7 positions match TRBD1. CDR1 is MNHEY and CDR2 is SVGAGI in the germline V gene. Trimming at V came to 7 bases and at J to 6 bases, leaving 8 bases not matched to a gene. The CDR3 spans 14 residues. CDR3 coding DNA: TGTGCCAGCACCACCGGGACAGAAGCCGGGGAGCTGTTTTTT. It translates to CASTTGTEAGELFF.

This clone was counted once. This rearrangement joins TRBV5-1 to TRBJ1-1, with 9 bases identical to TRBD1. From germline, CDR1 is SGHRS and CDR2 YFSETQ. J gave up 4 bases and V 1 base, and 2 bases lay outside the gene matches. The CDR3 length is 14 residues. CDR3 in amino acids: CASSLSTGGTEAFF. The CDR3 coding sequence is TGCGCCAGCAGCTTGTCGACAGGGGGCACTGAAGCTTTCTTT.

J is TRBJ1-4 and V is TRBV5-1, with no clear D. V was clipped by 4 bases and J by 8 bases, with 21 bases between them. Germline-derived CDR1 and CDR2 are SGHRS and YFSETQ. The CDR3 totals 16 residues. Here the CDR3 reads CASSVGPRGIIEKLFF. CDR3 sequence (DNA): TGCGCCAGCAGCGTCGGACCCCGTGGGATAATAGAAAAACTGTTTTTT.

The chain joins TRBV25-1 to TRBJ2-7, with 9 nucleotides matching TRBD1. The ends lost 1 base at V and 7 bases at J; junction bases unmatched: 8. This CDR3 region has 15 residues. Germline lookup yields CDR1 MGHDK and CDR2 SYGVNS. The CDR3 sequence: CASSESRTGVGEQYF. CDR3 nucleotides: TGTGCCAGCAGTGAATCCCGGACAGGGGTGGGTGAGCAGTACTTC.

The chain employs TRBV29-1 and TRBJ2-7; 11 bases map to TRBD1. CDR1 is SQVTM, CDR2 ANQGSEA, per germline. J gave up 3 bases and V 2 bases, and 6 bases lay outside the gene matches. The CDR3 loop spans 15 amino acids. CDR3 sequence reads: CSVEIAGTGGYEQYF. The CDR3 bases are TGCAGCGTTGAAATAGCCGGGACAGGGGGCTACGAGCAGTACTTC.

This chain connects TRBV5-6 to TRBJ2-7, with D perhaps matching TRBD1 (6 bases). Germline V gene sequence: CDR1 SGHDT, CDR2 YYEEEE. This CDR3 comprises 18 residues. The V gene lost 0 bases and the J gene lost 2 bases, with 21 bases spanning the gap. The CDR3 region is CASSLARQGLPFPYEQYF. In nucleotides, the CDR3 is TGTGCCAGCAGCTTGGCCCGGCAGGGGCTCCCCTTCCCCTACGAGCAGTACTTC. Variable domain in full (rest from reference TRBV5-6 and TRBJ2-7): DAGVTQSPTHLIKTRGQQVTLRCSPKSGHDTVSWYQQALGQGPQFIFQYYEEEERQRGNFPDRFSGHQFPNYSSELNVNALLLGDSALYLCASSLARQGLPFPYEQYFGPGTRLTVT.

The chain employs TRBV11-2 and TRBJ2-7, with 7 nucleotides matching TRBD1. This CDR3 has 13 residues. With V trimmed by 5 bases and J by 8 bases, 9 bases remained unmatched. From germline, CDR1 is SGHAT and CDR2 FQNNGV. This CDR3 is CASSPRTGQKQYF. CDR3 sequence (DNA): TGTGCCAGCAGCCCCCGGACAGGTCAGAAGCAGTACTTC.

This sequence joins TRBV6-6 and TRBJ1-5; D gene unclear. There are 15 residues in the CDR3. CDR1 and CDR2 (germline): MNHNY, SVGAGI (reference sequence). Trimming cost V 5 bases and J 0 bases, with 11 bases left between them. The CDR3 DNA reads as TGTGCCAGCAGTCCCCGGCAGTCTAGCAATCAGCCCCAGCATTTT. This sequence encodes CASSPRQSSNQPQHF.

The rearrangement joins TRBV6-5 to TRBJ1-5; D possibly corresponds to TRBD1 (5 bases). CDR3 length equals 16 residues. The V gene lost 0 bases and the J gene lost 0 bases, with 9 bases spanning the gap. The germline V gene encodes CDR1 MNHEY and CDR2 SVGAGI. CDR3: CASSYSGRGSNQPQHF. CDR3 DNA: TGTGCCAGCAGTTACTCGGGAAGGGGTAGCAATCAGCCCCAGCATTTT.

The chain recombines TRBV28 with TRBJ2-1; D remains unclear. Germline-derived CDR1 and CDR2 are MDHEN and SYDVKM. The CDR3 runs 11 residues. V was pared by 7 bases and J by 7 bases, with 8 bases between. The CDR3 DNA is TGTGCCAGCACCCAGGTTAATGAGCAGTTCTTC. Amino acid sequence: CASTQVNEQFF.

V is TRBV19 and J is TRBJ2-5; D may match TRBD1 or TRBD2 (5 bases each). This CDR3 is 13 amino acids long. V lost 7 bases, J lost 1 base, and 10 bases lay in between. Germline lookup yields CDR1 LNHDA and CDR2 SQIVND (reference sequence). For the CDR3, the DNA is TGTGCCAGTATGTTGAGGGGCCAAGAGACCCAGTACTTC. It is translated as CASMLRGQETQYF. Combining the CDR3 with reference TRBV19 and TRBJ2-5 gives the whole variable domain DGGITQSPKYLFRKEGQNVTLSCEQNLNHDAMYWYRQDPGQGLRLIYYSQIVNDFQKGDIAEGYSVSREKKESFPLTVTSAQKNPTAFYLCASMLRGQETQYFGPGTRLLVL.

The chain links TRBV27 to TRBJ1-6; 9 bases line up with TRBD1. The CDR3 loop spans 14 amino acids. V was pared by 8 bases and J by 10 bases, with 9 bases of the junction left unmatched. Germline V CDR1 and CDR2: MNHEY, SMNVEV (reference sequence). CDR3 bases: TGTGCCAGCTCCCCGGGACAGGGTGGCTCACCCCTCCACTTT. Amino acids: CASSPGQGGSPLHF.

In its sample, this clone was seen a few times. The CDR3 nucleotides read TGTGCCAGCAGCGTAGGGACAGGGATCTATGGCTACACCTTC. Translation: CASSVGTGIYGYTF. The chain recombines TRBV9 with TRBJ1-2; 8 bases match TRBD1. J was trimmed by 4 bases and V by 0 bases; bases with no gene match: 2. CDR1 is SGDLS, CDR2 YYNGEE, per germline. The CDR3 loop spans 14 amino acids.

V gene TRBV9 combines with J gene TRBJ2-3, with 8 nucleotides matching TRBD2. With V trimmed by 7 bases and J by 1 base, 11 bases remained unmatched. The CDR3 length is 16 residues. CDR1 and CDR2 (germline): SGDLS, YYNGEE. CDR3 protein: CASSGRVLGGTDTQYF. The CDR3, as DNA: TGTGCCAGCTCCGGGAGGGTTTTAGGGGGCACAGATACGCAGTATTTT. The entire variable domain, with the rest obtained from reference TRBV9 and TRBJ2-3, is as follows: DSGVTQTPKHLITATGQRVTLRCSPRSGDLSVYWYQQSLDQGLQFLIQYYNGEERAKGNILERFSAQQFPDLHSELNLSSLELGDSALYFCASSGRVLGGTDTQYFGPGTRLTVL.

The rearrangement links TRBV18 to TRBJ1-1; D remains ambiguous. In germline, CDR1 is KGHSH, CDR2 LQKENI. Deletions cut 1 base from V and 1 base from J, with 10 bases between. The CDR3 spans 15 residues. CDR3 amino acids: CASSPRTDKNTEAFF. CDR3 nucleotide sequence: TGTGCCAGCTCACCACGGACCGACAAGAACACTGAAGCTTTCTTT.

This chain joins TRBV29-1 and TRBJ1-2; possibly TRBD1 for D (5 bases). CDR3 length equals 11 residues. Trimming cost V 7 bases and J 4 bases, with 10 bases left between them. Looked up from germline, CDR1 is SQVTM and CDR2 is ANQGSEA. The CDR3 sequence is CSAWGRYGYTF. The CDR3 DNA follows: TGCAGCGCCTGGGGCCGCTATGGCTACACCTTC.

This chain links TRBV6-5 with TRBJ1-5, with TRBD1 as a possible D gene (5 bases). The CDR3 totals 14 residues. Looked up from germline, CDR1 is MNHEY and CDR2 is SVGAGI. The V end lost 9 bases, the J end lost 2 bases, and 14 bases lay between the germline ends. In nucleotides, the CDR3 is TGTGCCAGTATGACCGGGGGTGGCAATCAGCCCCAGCATTTT. Translation: CASMTGGGNQPQHF.

The chain links TRBV7-2 to TRBJ2-2; possible D gene TRBD1, 6 bases. CDR1 is SGHTA and CDR2 is FQGNSA in the germline V gene. Trimming stripped 7 bases from V and 5 bases from J, with 11 bases between. The CDR3 length is 13 residues. The CDR3 loop is CASTGTTTGELFF. In DNA form, the CDR3 reads TGTGCCAGCACCGGGACAACGACCGGGGAGCTGTTTTTT.

The chain has TRBV5-1 and TRBJ1-4; TRBD1 matches 7 bases. CDR3 length: 15 amino acids. The germline V gene encodes CDR1 SGHRS and CDR2 YFSETQ. With 4 bases clipped from V and 7 bases from J, the junction kept 10 bases outside the gene matches. CDR3 DNA sequence: TGCGCCAGCAGCCAACAGGGGCCTGGAGCTGAAAAACTGTTTTTT. It encodes CASSQQGPGAEKLFF.

About this clone itself: Mismatch with germline at one junction end may stem from a read error. Here the CDR3 reads CASSRDRSETQYF. CDR3 nucleotides: TGTGCTAGCAGTCGGGACAGGTCGGAGACCCAGTACTTC. The J gene is TRBJ2-5, the V gene TRBV7-7; 8 bases map to TRBD1. This CDR3 is 13 amino acids long. In germline, CDR1 is SSHAT, CDR2 FNYEAQ (reference sequence). The full variable domain, completed using reference TRBV7-7 and TRBJ2-5, is GAGVSQSPRYKVTKRGQDVTLRCDPISSHATLYWYQQALGQGPEFLTYFNYEAQPDKSGLPSDRFSAERPEGSISTLTIQRTEQRDSAMYRCASSRDRSETQYFGPGTRLLVL.

This chain joins TRBV5-5 and TRBJ2-7, with TRBD2 as a possible D gene (7 bases). This CDR3 comprises 15 residues. The V end lost 0 bases, the J end lost 1 base, and 11 bases lay between the germline ends. Germline V lookup: CDR1 SGHKS, CDR2 YYEKEE (reference sequence). The CDR3: CASSLGRGRSYEQYV. The CDR3 DNA sequence: TGTGCCAGCAGCTTGGGGCGGGGGCGATCCTACGAGCAGTACGTC.

V and J are TRBV2 and TRBJ2-7; TRBD2 aligns across 8 bases. The germline CDR1 and CDR2 sequences are SNHLY and FYNNEI. Trimming cost V 11 bases and J 3 bases; bases outside gene matches: 9. The CDR3 consists of 13 residues. CDR3 amino acids: CARRALAVYEQYF. In nucleotides, the CDR3 is TGTGCCCGGAGGGCACTAGCGGTCTACGAGCAGTACTTC.

This sequence joins TRBV9 and TRBJ2-1, with 7 bases fitting TRBD1. Germline CDR1 is SGDLS and CDR2 is YYNGEE. This CDR3 contains 14 residues. The junction had 5 bases not matched to a gene; V was cut back by 2 bases and J by 6 bases. The CDR3 region has the DNA TGTGCCAGCAGCGTTTGGGACAGTGGCAATGAGCAGTTCTTC. It codes for CASSVWDSGNEQFF. Looking up the rest from reference TRBV9 and TRBJ2-1 gives the full variable domain: DSGVTQTPKHLITATGQRVTLRCSPRSGDLSVYWYQQSLDQGLQFLIQYYNGEERAKGNILERFSAQQFPDLHSELNLSSLELGDSALYFCASSVWDSGNEQFFGPGTRLTVL.

This clone showed up just once. Within the sample, other DNA sequences also encode this same CDR3. The chain has TRBV27 and TRBJ1-5; D not resolved. Germline-derived CDR1 and CDR2 are MNHEY and SMNVEV (reference sequence). The CDR3 is 14 amino acids. The V end was cut by 11 bases, the J end by 0 bases, with 14 bases between. CDR3 sequence reads: CASRPGISNQPQHF. For the CDR3, the DNA is TGTGCCTCCAGGCCCGGAATTAGCAATCAGCCCCAGCATTTT.